This T cell receptor (beta chain) is from a study of T cell clonotyping in hematopoietic cell transplantation (dated by TCRdb to the early 2020s). For the wider study: Recipient samples taken before transplant were collected after cytoreduction. The study collected some 140 blood samples from approximately 35 consecutive transplant recipients and their related donors. Recruitment of patients ran from September 2015 to early 2017, and follow-up continued until late 2020 or until death. What the research found in general, with its limitations: The sample size was limited and the cells went unsorted, which meant the CD4 and CD8 repertoire contributions could not be told apart. Recipient repertoires showed only a small fraction of overlap with donor repertoires, and over 97% appeared de novo at the given depth. Broader posttransplant TCR repertoire diversity was predicted by donor and pretransplant recipient Inverse Simpson Index values. A decrease in recipient TCR diversity was observed after transplant, and a progressive increase in pathologically expanded clonotypes was seen from day 30 to day 180.

As regards this clone: It lacks a known antigen. The input lacks base qualities; no much larger clone sits a single base away.

The sample's time point label, in plain terms: recipient sample about 28 days before transplant, after cytoreduction. Blood samples were obtained from recipients approximately 28 days before transplant and at days 30, 100 and 180 after transplant. Nuclei Lysis Solution was used to extract genomic DNA from fresh or cryopreserved unfractionated peripheral blood mononuclear cells. CDR1 LGHNA and CDR2 YSLEER were looked up in the germline V gene. Ends trimmed: V by 0 bases, J by 6 bases; bases unmatched to a gene: 5. There are 15 amino acids in the CDR3, from cysteine to phenylalanine inclusive. The retained sequence is limited to the CDR3, 45 bases, with the frame set at the first base. With the immunoSEQ assay, which is a bias-controlled multiplex PCR relying on V- and J-specific primers, TCR beta CDR3 regions were amplified from genomic DNA. A proprietary barcode and Illumina adapter sequences were added to the CDR3 amplicons in a second PCR step. An Illumina MiSeq instrument was used for sequencing of the CDR3 libraries. The study's own analysis went as follows. Export and quality control were handled in immunoSEQ Analyzer 3.0, while downstream analyses relied on R Bioconductor and Immunarch. Only productive rearrangements in the normalized downsampled data set were used to calculate repertoire metrics. Pathologically expanded clonotypes were defined as those larger than 5 templates in the normalized cohort. The Inverse Simpson Index served as the measure of repertoire diversity. To capture all clonotypes, the CMV-specificity analyses were run on the non-normalized data set. The source is immuneACCESS, and TCRdb retained only in-frame sequences with V and J called. Part of the clones is not carried over; for the studies checked, unresolved V genes explain less than half of this, and the remainder is unexplained. D and trimming come from the DNA, and the V and J calls and clone size come from that table. Present in this sample are 50,000 or so clones, around 84% of which were seen just once. The ten largest clones capture roughly 4.8% of the sample.

Rearrangement joined TRBV4-3 to TRBJ2-3; 8 bases in the junction line up with TRBD2. Sequencing was performed on peripheral blood mononuclear cells, taken before stem cell transplant. The origin of this receptor is a man aged 55 to 70 with myelodysplastic syndrome. Some clones in this sample may be carry-over from other donors' samples. The CDR3 reads CASSQDRGGPDTQYF. The sequence in DNA is TGCGCCAGCAGCCAAGATCGCGGGGGGCCGGATACGCAGTATTTT.